This note documents a single T cell receptor (beta chain) sequence. Its antigen is not known. This sample was taken from a study of shared clonotypes between healthy human individuals. TCRdb keeps only in-frame clones here, not all; method: immunoSEQ multiplex PCR. Here the sample spans more than 500,000 clones, 85% to 95% being singletons. Points from the study as a whole: Sequencing depth was predicted to influence how clonotypes are shared among donors.

CD45RO-negative, CCR7-positively selected cells formed the naive CD8 fraction, excluding terminally differentiated effector memory CD45RA+ cells. This TCR was recovered from a young woman in good health. The sequenced sample consisted of naive CD8+ T cells sorted from blood.

CDR3 sequence: CASSLDRGGRDTEAFF. CDR3 coding DNA: TGTGCCAGCAGTCTAGACAGGGGAGGAAGGGACACTGAAGCTTTCTTT. The chain uses TRBV27 and TRBJ1-1, with 8 nucleotides matching TRBD1. The CDR3 is 16 residues long. CDR1 MNHEY and CDR2 SMNVEV come from the germline V gene (reference sequence). The trim removed 5 bases at V and 3 bases at J, leaving 11 bases unmatched.